Listed here are 7 T cell receptor beta chains from one sample, sequenced in a study of PD-L1 blockade in urothelial cancer. Time point in this sample: peripheral blood 6 weeks after treatment start. The assay was immunoSEQ multiplex PCR, and TCRdb's table has in-frame clones only and misses some. Of about 48,000 clones listed, 65% to 85% were seen once; the top ten hold around 9.1%. Sequencing was performed on PBMCs, taken around atezolizumab (anti-PD-L1) treatment. The receptors derive from an older man with urothelial cancer.

This clone was found once. CDR3 DNA: TGCGCCAGCAGCCGAGAAAACCAAGAGACCCAGTACTTC. This codes for CASSRENQETQYF. The chain links TRBV5-1 to TRBJ2-5; no clear D gene. The CDR3 length is 13 residues. The germline gives CDR1 SGHRS, CDR2 YFSETQ. The ends were cut back, 4 bases at V and 0 bases at J, with 7 bases in the middle.

This sequence joins TRBV5-1 and TRBJ2-7, with unresolved D. The CDR3 covers 14 residues. Trimming stripped 0 bases from V and 6 bases from J, with 13 bases between. Germline CDR1 and CDR2: SGHRS and YFSETQ. The CDR3 loop reads CASSLGGPSGEQYF. The CDR3 coding sequence is TGCGCCAGCAGCTTGGGCGGCCCGTCGGGCGAGCAGTACTTC.

The chain has TRBV5-1 and TRBJ2-7, with 10 bases that match TRBD1. The junction had 5 bases not matched to a gene; V was cut back by 4 bases and J by 1 base. The germline V gene encodes CDR1 SGHRS and CDR2 YFSETQ. The CDR3 loop spans 15 amino acids. CDR3 loop: CASSPGTGESYEQYF. The CDR3 DNA is TGCGCCAGCAGCCCGGGGACAGGGGAATCCTACGAGCAGTACTTC.

The chain is built from TRBV11-2 and TRBJ1-4; TRBD1 agrees at 7 bases. This CDR3 has 16 amino acids. The V gene's germline CDR1 is SGHAT and CDR2 FQNNGV. The J segment lost 6 bases and the V segment lost 5 bases, leaving 12 bases of the junction unmatched. CDR3 in DNA: TGTGCCAGCAGCGTTCAGACAGGGCAGGTCGATGAAAAACTGTTTTTT. This codes for CASSVQTGQVDEKLFF.

The chain joins TRBV11-2 to TRBJ1-2; D call uncertain. The CDR3 totals 15 residues. Germline CDR1 is SGHAT and CDR2 is FQNNGV. The V end was cut by 0 bases, the J end by 5 bases, with 13 bases between. The CDR3 loop reads CASSLEYSFAYGYTF. The DNA of the CDR3 is TGTGCCAGCAGCTTAGAGTACAGTTTCGCTTATGGCTACACCTTC.

The chain uses TRBV10-1 and TRBJ2-1, with 12 bases matching TRBD2. Germline trimming cut 4 bases from V and 7 bases from J; bases unmatched to any gene: 8. CDR1 and CDR2 (germline): WNHNN, SYGVQD (reference sequence). CDR3 size: 16 residues. The CDR3 reads CASSAALAGGRNEQFF. The CDR3, as DNA: TGCGCCAGCAGTGCTGCGCTAGCGGGAGGGCGGAATGAGCAGTTCTTC.

The chain has TRBV5-1 and TRBJ2-3; TRBD2 matches 8 bases. This CDR3 spans 16 amino acids. V shed 1 base, J shed 3 bases, and the junction held 7 bases outside the gene matches. Germline V gives CDR1 SGHRS, CDR2 YFSETQ. The CDR3: CASSLSGRAPTDTQYF. The CDR3, as DNA: TGCGCCAGCAGCTTGTCCGGGAGGGCCCCTACAGATACGCAGTATTTT.